These 25 T cell receptor beta chains were sequenced from one sample in a study of regulatory T cells in long-lasting Graves disease. The time point here: persistent/refractory GD, antithyroid drugs over 5 years with positive TRAb. The TCR library used RNA extracted from PBMCs. Libraries of TCR beta came from iRepertoire HTBI primers plus Arm-PCR of CDR3 regions. One entry per CDR3 protein, called by TCRdb with MiXCR from the multiplex PCR reads. The table lists hundreds of thousands of distinct CDR3 sequences, around 20% of them singletons. This sample comprised peripheral blood mononuclear cells (PBMCs), obtained when the disease was refractory, from a patient treated with antithyroid drugs. The receptors come from a female donor with Graves disease.

This clonotype occurred many times. The CDR3 sequence is CASSSYSGTAKNIQYF. CDR3 nucleotides: TGTGCCAGCAGTTCCTACTCCGGGACAGCAAAAAACATTCAGTACTTC. The chain carries TRBV12-3 or TRBV12-4 and TRBJ2-4; 7 nucleotides match TRBD1. The length of the CDR3 is 16 residues. Trimming cost V 4 bases and J 4 bases; bases outside gene matches: 10.

This rearrangement joins TRBV7-9 to TRBJ1-1; D might be TRBD1 (5 bases). Germline V gene lookup returns CDR1 SEHNR and CDR2 FQNEAQ (reference sequence). V was pared by 5 bases and J by 0 bases, with 10 bases between. The length of the CDR3 is 14 residues. The DNA of the CDR3 is TGTGCCAGCAGCGACGGACAATTGAACACTGAAGCTTTCTTT. Protein sequence: CASSDGQLNTEAFF.

The chain employs TRBV19 and TRBJ2-7; D uncertain. Germline assignment: CDR1 LNHDA and CDR2 SQIVND (reference sequence). This CDR3 has 14 residues. V dropped 3 bases and J dropped 2 bases, with 11 bases sitting between them. The CDR3 DNA reads as TGTGCCAGTAGTATCGGCAGCCCAGCCTACGAGCAGTACTTC. Translating gives CASSIGSPAYEQYF.

This clonotype was recorded a few times. The chain carries TRBV27 and TRBJ2-2; no firm D call. The CDR3 is 13 residues long. V was cut by 2 bases and J by 7 bases, with 8 bases left in between. The germline V gene encodes CDR1 MNHEY and CDR2 SMNVEV (reference sequence). The CDR3 DNA reads as TGTGCCAGCAGTTTACTGGGAAACGGGGAGCTGTTTTTT. It specifies CASSLLGNGELFF.

The J gene is TRBJ2-5, the V gene TRBV18, with D unclear. Trimming pared 3 bases from V and 4 bases from J, leaving 6 bases between. Germline V lookup: CDR1 KGHSH, CDR2 LQKENI. This CDR3 has 12 residues. This CDR3 reads CASSPYLETQYF. Written as DNA, the CDR3 is TGTGCCAGCTCACCCTATCTAGAGACCCAGTACTTC. Full variable domain (remainder filled in from reference TRBV18 and TRBJ2-5): NAGVMQNPRHLVRRRGQEARLRCSPMKGHSHVYWYRQLPEEGLKFMVYLQKENIIDESGMPKERFSAEFPKEGPSILRIQQVVRGDSAAYFCASSPYLETQYFGPGTRLLVL.

The sample holds many counts of this clonotype. The junction differs from germline at one of its ends, possibly a read error. The chain is built from TRBV28 and TRBJ2-5; TRBD2 matches at 7 bases. The CDR3 contains 12 residues. Germline V lookup: CDR1 MDHEN, CDR2 SYDVKM. Here the CDR3 reads CASSSGGRGYNF. The CDR3 DNA sequence: TGTGCCAGCAGTTCCGGAGGGAGGGGCTATAACTTC.

This clonotype was seen many times. The genes are TRBV6-5 and TRBJ2-2; a possible D gene is TRBD2 (6 bases). The germline gives CDR1 MNHEY, CDR2 SVGAGI. The CDR3 loop spans 14 amino acids. V lost 4 bases and J lost 7, with 13 bases in between. In DNA form, the CDR3 reads TGTGCCAGCAGTTGGAGGGAAGATGACGGGGAGCTGTTTTTT. Residues: CASSWREDDGELFF.

J is TRBJ2-5 and V is TRBV7-9; D assignment may be TRBD1 or TRBD2 (6 bases each). With 5 bases removed from V and 3 bases from J, the gap between germline ends came to 16 bases. CDR3 size: 15 residues. CDR1 is SEHNR and CDR2 is FQNEAQ in the germline V gene (reference sequence). CDR3 sequence: CASSINRGVEETQYF. CDR3 sequence (DNA): TGTGCCAGCAGCATTAATAGGGGGGTGGAAGAGACCCAGTACTTC.

The chain combines TRBV29-1 with TRBJ2-2; the D gene is possibly TRBD2 (5 bases). The germline V gene has CDR1 SQVTM and CDR2 ANQGSEA. V dropped 7 bases and J dropped 4 bases, with 19 bases sitting between them. The length of the CDR3 is 15 residues. CDR3 region: CSENLRGLCTGELFF. Here the CDR3 DNA reads TGCAGCGAGAACCTTAGAGGGCTGTGCACCGGGGAGCTGTTTTTT.

This clonotype has just a few counts. The chain is built from TRBV19 and TRBJ2-5, with 10 bases fitting TRBD1. The CDR3 spans 16 residues. In germline, CDR1 is LNHDA, CDR2 SQIVND (reference sequence). Losses at the gene ends were 5 bases for V and 4 bases for J; bases not matched to a gene: 10. In DNA, the CDR3 is TGTGCCAGTAGTTCTCCTAGGGACAGGGGAGGAGAGACCCAGTACTTC. It is translated as CASSSPRDRGGETQYF.

This clonotype was seen repeatedly, ten times or more. V and J are TRBV6-1 and TRBJ2-7; D might be TRBD1 or TRBD2, each matching 6 bases. This CDR3 is 15 amino acids long. The germline V gene has CDR1 MNHNS and CDR2 SASEGT. V was shortened by 5 bases and J by 3 bases, with 17 bases between the two germline ends. The CDR3 loop reads CASSLEGVKFYEQYF. The CDR3 DNA follows: TGTGCCAGCAGTCTGGAGGGGGTTAAGTTCTACGAGCAGTACTTC.

This clonotype was observed many times. The chain employs TRBV29-1 and TRBJ1-1, with TRBD1 as a possible D gene (6 bases). This CDR3 has 13 amino acids. The germline V gene has CDR1 SQVTM and CDR2 ANQGSEA. V lost 6 bases and J 1 base, leaving 12 bases between the germline ends. The CDR3 DNA is TGCAGCGTACTAGACAGGAGGAACACTGAAGCTTTCTTT. Protein sequence: CSVLDRRNTEAFF.

V and J are TRBV4-1 and TRBJ1-2; D is undetermined. V lost 4 bases and J lost 2, with 11 bases in between. The CDR3 has 14 amino acids. Germline lookup yields CDR1 MGHRA and CDR2 YSYEKL. CDR3 residues: CASSLGVSNYGYTF. CDR3 in DNA: TGCGCCAGCAGCCTTGGTGTTTCAAACTATGGCTACACCTTC.

This chain links TRBV29-1 with TRBJ1-2, with 7 bases that match TRBD1. The length of the CDR3 is 12 residues. Germline CDR1 SQVTM, CDR2 ANQGSEA. V was pared by 4 bases and J by 8 bases, with 7 bases of the junction left unmatched. The CDR3 DNA reads TGCAGCGTTGCGGGGACAGTCTACGGCTACACCTTC. The encoded protein is CSVAGTVYGYTF.

The V call is TRBV6-5, the J call TRBJ1-3, with TRBD1 as a possible D gene (5 bases). The V and J ends lost 0 bases and 0 bases respectively, with 6 bases between them. This CDR3 is built from 15 residues. Germline V gene lookup returns CDR1 MNHEY and CDR2 SVGAGI. CDR3 nucleotide sequence: TGTGCCAGCAGTTACTCCGGGACCTCTGGAAACACCATATATTTT. Amino acid sequence: CASSYSGTSGNTIYF.

In this sample, this clonotype turned up many times. The J gene is TRBJ2-7, the V gene TRBV6-1; D uncertain. CDR3 length: 10 residues. Germline V gene data show CDR1 as MNHNS and CDR2 as SASEGT. Trimming removed 8 bases from V and 2 bases from J, with 4 bases in between. The CDR3 DNA follows: TGTGCCAGCGGGGCCTACGAGCAGTACTTC. Its protein is CASGAYEQYF.

At least ten counts were recorded for this clonotype. The J gene is TRBJ1-6, the V gene TRBV28; tentatively, D is TRBD1 (5 bases). The germline V gene encodes CDR1 MDHEN and CDR2 SYDVKM. CDR3 length: 17 residues. V was clipped by 3 bases and J by 5 bases, with 17 bases between them. Here the CDR3 reads CASSFSPRQSNNSPLHF. CDR3 bases: TGTGCCAGCAGTTTCTCCCCTCGACAGTCTAATAATTCACCCCTCCACTTT.

The CDR3 reads CASGLGGLNGYTF. CDR3 sequence (DNA): TGTGCCAGCGGGCTGGGGGGCCTGAACGGCTACACCTTC. The gene calls are TRBV6-1 and TRBJ1-2; D perhaps matches TRBD1 (6 bases). The CDR3 totals 13 residues. Germline lookup yields CDR1 MNHNS and CDR2 SASEGT. The V end was cut by 8 bases, the J end by 8 bases, with 18 bases between.

Remarks on this clonotype: A far larger clone is a single base away, which makes a read error likely. This CDR3 is missing its conserved last phenylalanine or tryptophan, likely due to a read error. The chain employs TRBV6-8 and TRBJ2-7, with unresolved D. The CDR3 consists of 12 residues. V was trimmed by 4 bases and J by 0 bases, leaving 4 bases between them. Germline V gene data show CDR1 as MNHGY and CDR2 as SAAAGT. The CDR3 protein is CASSFRSYEQYS. Written as DNA, the CDR3 is TGTGCCAGCAGTTTCCGCTCCTACGAGCAGTACTCC.

The rearrangement joins TRBV4-2 to TRBJ2-3, with TRBD2 matching over 9 bases. This CDR3 region has 15 residues. The germline V gene has CDR1 LGHNA and CDR2 YNFKEQ. With 4 bases clipped from V and 2 bases from J, the junction kept 4 bases outside the gene matches. The CDR3 DNA reads as TGTGCCAGCAGCCTGGCGGGAGGGTACACAGATACGCAGTATTTT. It encodes CASSLAGGYTDTQYF.

The table lists this clonotype with many counts. J is TRBJ1-4 and V is TRBV5-1, with D perhaps TRBD1 (5 bases). The V gene lost 4 bases and the J gene lost 6 bases, with 10 bases spanning the gap. The CDR3 is 13 amino acids. Germline loops: CDR1 SGHRS, CDR2 YFSETQ. The DNA for the CDR3 is TGCGCCAGCAGCATGGGGACTGATGAAAAACTGTTTTTT. Its protein product is CASSMGTDEKLFF.

This clonotype was seen a handful of times. CDR3 nucleotides: TGTGCCACCAGTGATTTGCGACAGGGGGCGAACACCGGGGAGCTGTTTTTT. Translated: CATSDLRQGANTGELFF. J is TRBJ2-2 and V is TRBV24-1; 9 bases fit TRBD1. The CDR3 sequence is 17 residues long. Germline CDR1 and CDR2: KGHDR and SFDVKD. The V and J ends lost 0 bases and 0 bases, in that order; junction bases with no gene match: 1.

This clonotype was recorded at least ten times. The J gene is TRBJ2-2, the V gene TRBV28; 7 bases are a match to TRBD1. This CDR3 comprises 15 residues. Germline trimming cut 3 bases from V and 2 bases from J; bases unmatched to any gene: 3. The germline V gene encodes CDR1 MDHEN and CDR2 SYDVKM. The CDR3 nucleotides read TGTGCCAGCAGTTTCGGACAGGACAACACCGGGGAGCTGTTTTTT. Translated, it gives CASSFGQDNTGELFF.

Ten or more counts support this clonotype. V is TRBV20-1 and J is TRBJ2-7; D gene uncertain. Trimming took 5 bases from V and 6 from J, leaving 20 bases between them. The CDR3 is made up of 14 amino acids. From germline, CDR1 is DFQATT and CDR2 SNEGSKA (reference sequence). CDR3 sequence reads: CSAALPQRLGEQYF. As DNA, the CDR3 is TGCAGTGCTGCGTTACCCCAGCGCCTAGGCGAGCAGTACTTC.

This clonotype was seen more than once but under ten times. The rearrangement joins TRBV5-1 to TRBJ1-5; 9 nucleotides align to TRBD1. This CDR3 region has 17 residues. CDR1 is SGHRS, CDR2 YFSETQ, per germline. After removal of 4 bases from V and 0 bases from J, the junction contained 8 bases not matched to a gene. In DNA, the CDR3 is TGCGCCAGCAGCCACCTGACAGGGGGGGATAGCAATCAGCCCCAGCATTTT. Amino acids: CASSHLTGGDSNQPQHF. The whole variable domain, remainder taken from reference TRBV5-1 and TRBJ1-5, is KAGVTQTPRYLIKTRGQQVTLSCSPISGHRSVSWYQQTPGQGLQFLFEYFSETQRNKGNFPGRFSGRQFSNSRSEMNVSTLELGDSALYLCASSHLTGGDSNQPQHFGDGTRLSIL.